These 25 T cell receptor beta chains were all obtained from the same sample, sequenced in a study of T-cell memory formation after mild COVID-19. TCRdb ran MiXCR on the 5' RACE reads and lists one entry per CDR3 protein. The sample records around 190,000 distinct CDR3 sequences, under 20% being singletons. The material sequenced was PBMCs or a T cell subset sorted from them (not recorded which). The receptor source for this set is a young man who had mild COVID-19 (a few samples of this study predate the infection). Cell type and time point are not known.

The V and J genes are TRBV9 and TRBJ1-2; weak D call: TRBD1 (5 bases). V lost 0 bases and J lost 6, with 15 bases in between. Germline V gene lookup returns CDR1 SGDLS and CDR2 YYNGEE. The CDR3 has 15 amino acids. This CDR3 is CASSVDQGWRDGYTF. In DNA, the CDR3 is TGTGCCAGCAGCGTAGATCAGGGTTGGAGGGATGGCTACACCTTC.

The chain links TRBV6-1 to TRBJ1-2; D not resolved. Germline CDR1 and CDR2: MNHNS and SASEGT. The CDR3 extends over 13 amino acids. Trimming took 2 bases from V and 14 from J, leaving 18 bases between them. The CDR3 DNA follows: TGTGCCAGCAGTGAATGGTCTCGGGGAGCTTCTACCTTC. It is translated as CASSEWSRGASTF.

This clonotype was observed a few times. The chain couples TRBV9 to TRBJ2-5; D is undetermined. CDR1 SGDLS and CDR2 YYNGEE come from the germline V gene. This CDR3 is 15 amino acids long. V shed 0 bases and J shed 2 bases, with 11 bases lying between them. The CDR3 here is CASSVAPGPQETQYF. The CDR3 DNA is TGTGCCAGCAGCGTAGCTCCGGGCCCTCAAGAGACCCAGTACTTC. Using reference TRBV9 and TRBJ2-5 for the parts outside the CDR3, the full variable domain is DSGVTQTPKHLITATGQRVTLRCSPRSGDLSVYWYQQSLDQGLQFLIQYYNGEERAKGNILERFSAQQFPDLHSELNLSSLELGDSALYFCASSVAPGPQETQYFGPGTRLLVL.

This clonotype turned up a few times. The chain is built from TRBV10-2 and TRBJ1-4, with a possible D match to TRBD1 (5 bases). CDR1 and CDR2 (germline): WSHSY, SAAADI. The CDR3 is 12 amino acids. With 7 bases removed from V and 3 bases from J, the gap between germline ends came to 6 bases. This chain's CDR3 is CASTGANEKLFF. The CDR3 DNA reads TGCGCCAGCACGGGGGCTAATGAAAAACTGTTTTTT.

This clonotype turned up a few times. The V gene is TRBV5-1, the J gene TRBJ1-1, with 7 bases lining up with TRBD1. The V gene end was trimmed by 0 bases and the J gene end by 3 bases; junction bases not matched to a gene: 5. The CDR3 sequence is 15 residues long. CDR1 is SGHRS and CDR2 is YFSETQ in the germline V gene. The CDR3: CASSLEGGEYTEAFF. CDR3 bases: TGCGCCAGCAGCTTGGAAGGGGGCGAGTACACTGAAGCTTTCTTT.

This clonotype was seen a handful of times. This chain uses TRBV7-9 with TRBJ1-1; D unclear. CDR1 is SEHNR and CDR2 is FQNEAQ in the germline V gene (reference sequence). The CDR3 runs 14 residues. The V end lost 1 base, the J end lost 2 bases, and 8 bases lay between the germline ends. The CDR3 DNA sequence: TGTGCCAGCAGCTTAGGGCACCTTAACACTGAAGCTTTCTTT. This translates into CASSLGHLNTEAFF.

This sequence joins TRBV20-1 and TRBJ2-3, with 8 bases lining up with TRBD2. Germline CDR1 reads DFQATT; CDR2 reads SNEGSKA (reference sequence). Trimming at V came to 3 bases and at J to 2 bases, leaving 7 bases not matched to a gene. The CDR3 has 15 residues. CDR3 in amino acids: CSASYSGEYTDTQYF. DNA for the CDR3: TGCAGTGCTAGCTATAGCGGGGAATACACAGATACGCAGTATTTT.

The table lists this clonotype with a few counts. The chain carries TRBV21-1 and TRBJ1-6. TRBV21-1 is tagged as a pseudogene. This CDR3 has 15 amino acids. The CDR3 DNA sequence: TGTGCCAGCAGCATTAAGACGGCTGCCGAGGAGGCCCTCCACTTT. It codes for CASSIKTAAEEALHF.

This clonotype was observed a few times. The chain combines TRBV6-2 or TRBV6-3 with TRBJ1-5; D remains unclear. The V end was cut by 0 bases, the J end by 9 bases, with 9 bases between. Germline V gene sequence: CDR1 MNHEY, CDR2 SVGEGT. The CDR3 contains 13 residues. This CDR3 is CASSYSPNRPQHF. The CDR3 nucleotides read TGTGCCAGCAGTTACTCGCCCAACAGGCCCCAGCATTTT.

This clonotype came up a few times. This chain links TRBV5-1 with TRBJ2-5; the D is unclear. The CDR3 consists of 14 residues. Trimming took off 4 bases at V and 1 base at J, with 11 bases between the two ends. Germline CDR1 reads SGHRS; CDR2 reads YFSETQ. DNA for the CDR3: TGCGCCAGCAGCCTACAGCAGATCCAAGAGACCCAGTACTTC. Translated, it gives CASSLQQIQETQYF.

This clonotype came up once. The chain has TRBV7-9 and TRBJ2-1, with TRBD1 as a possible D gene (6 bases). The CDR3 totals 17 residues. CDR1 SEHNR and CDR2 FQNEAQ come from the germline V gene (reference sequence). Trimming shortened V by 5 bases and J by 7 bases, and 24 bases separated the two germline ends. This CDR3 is CASSRPGRGVGGNEQFF. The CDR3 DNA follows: TGTGCCAGCAGCCGCCCTGGCAGGGGTGTCGGTGGGAATGAGCAGTTCTTC.

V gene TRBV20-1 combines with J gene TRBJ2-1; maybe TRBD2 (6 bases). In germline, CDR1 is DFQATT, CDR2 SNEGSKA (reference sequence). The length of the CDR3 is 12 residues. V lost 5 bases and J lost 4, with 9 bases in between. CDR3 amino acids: CSASGTYNEQFF. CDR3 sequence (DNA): TGCAGTGCTTCCGGGACTTACAATGAGCAGTTCTTC.

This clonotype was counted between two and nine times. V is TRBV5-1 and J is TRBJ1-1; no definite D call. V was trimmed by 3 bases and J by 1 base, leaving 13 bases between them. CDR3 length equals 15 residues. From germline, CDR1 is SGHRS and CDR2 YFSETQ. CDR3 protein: CASSWQSGGNTEAFF. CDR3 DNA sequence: TGCGCCAGCAGCTGGCAATCGGGAGGGAACACTGAAGCTTTCTTT. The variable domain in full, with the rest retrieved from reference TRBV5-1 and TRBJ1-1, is KAGVTQTPRYLIKTRGQQVTLSCSPISGHRSVSWYQQTPGQGLQFLFEYFSETQRNKGNFPGRFSGRQFSNSRSEMNVSTLELGDSALYLCASSWQSGGNTEAFFGQGTRLTVV.

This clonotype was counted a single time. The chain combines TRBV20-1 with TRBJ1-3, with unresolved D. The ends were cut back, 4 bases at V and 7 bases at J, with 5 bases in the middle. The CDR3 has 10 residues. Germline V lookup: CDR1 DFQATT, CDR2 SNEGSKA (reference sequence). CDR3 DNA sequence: TGCAGTGCTACCAACAACACCATATATTTT. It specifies CSATNNTIYF.

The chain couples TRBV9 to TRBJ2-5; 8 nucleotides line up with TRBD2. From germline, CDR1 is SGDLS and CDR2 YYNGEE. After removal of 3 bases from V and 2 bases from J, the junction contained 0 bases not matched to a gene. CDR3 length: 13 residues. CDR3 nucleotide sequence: TGTGCCAGCAGCGCTAGCGGGCAAGAGACCCAGTACTTC. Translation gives CASSASGQETQYF. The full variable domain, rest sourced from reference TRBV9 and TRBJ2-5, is DSGVTQTPKHLITATGQRVTLRCSPRSGDLSVYWYQQSLDQGLQFLIQYYNGEERAKGNILERFSAQQFPDLHSELNLSSLELGDSALYFCASSASGQETQYFGPGTRLLVL.

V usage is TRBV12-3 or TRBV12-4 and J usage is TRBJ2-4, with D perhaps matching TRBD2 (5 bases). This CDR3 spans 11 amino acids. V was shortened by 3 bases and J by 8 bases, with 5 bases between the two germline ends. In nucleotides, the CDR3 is TGTGCCAGCAGTTTCGGGGACATTCAGTACTTC. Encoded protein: CASSFGDIQYF.

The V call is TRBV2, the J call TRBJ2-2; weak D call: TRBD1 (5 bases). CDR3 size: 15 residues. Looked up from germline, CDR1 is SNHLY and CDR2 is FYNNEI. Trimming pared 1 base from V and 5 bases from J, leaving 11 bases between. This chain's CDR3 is CASSEDRISTGELFF. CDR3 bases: TGTGCCAGCAGTGAAGACAGGATATCGACCGGGGAGCTGTTTTTT.

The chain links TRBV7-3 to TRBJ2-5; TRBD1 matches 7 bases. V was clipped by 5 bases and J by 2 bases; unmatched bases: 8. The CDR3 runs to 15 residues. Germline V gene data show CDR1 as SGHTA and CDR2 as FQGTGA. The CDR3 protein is CASSPTGRGQETQYF. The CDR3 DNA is TGTGCCAGCAGCCCAACGGGCAGGGGGCAAGAGACCCAGTACTTC.

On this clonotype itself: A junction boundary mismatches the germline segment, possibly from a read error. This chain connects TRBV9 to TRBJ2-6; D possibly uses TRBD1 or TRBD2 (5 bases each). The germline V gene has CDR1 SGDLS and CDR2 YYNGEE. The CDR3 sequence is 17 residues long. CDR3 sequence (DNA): TGTGCCAGCAGCGTAGATCCAGGCCTAAGAGGGGTCAACGTCCTGACTTTC. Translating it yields CASSVDPGLRGVNVLTF.

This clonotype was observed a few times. The CDR3 loop is CSDEEGETQYF. As DNA, the CDR3 is TGCAGTGATGAGGAGGGAGAGACCCAGTACTTC. The chain recombines TRBV20-1 with TRBJ2-5; TRBD2 is a possible D gene (6 bases). This CDR3 comprises 11 residues. Germline V gene lookup returns CDR1 DFQATT and CDR2 SNEGSKA (reference sequence). V lost 7 bases and J 4 bases, leaving 10 bases between the germline ends.

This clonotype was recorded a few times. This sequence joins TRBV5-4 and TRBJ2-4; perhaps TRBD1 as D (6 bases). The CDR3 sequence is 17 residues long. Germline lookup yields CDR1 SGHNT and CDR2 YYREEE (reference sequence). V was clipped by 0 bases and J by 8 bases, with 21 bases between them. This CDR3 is CASSLARHGTSGDIQYF. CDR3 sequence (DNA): TGTGCCAGCAGCTTGGCCCGTCACGGGACAAGTGGGGACATTCAGTACTTC.

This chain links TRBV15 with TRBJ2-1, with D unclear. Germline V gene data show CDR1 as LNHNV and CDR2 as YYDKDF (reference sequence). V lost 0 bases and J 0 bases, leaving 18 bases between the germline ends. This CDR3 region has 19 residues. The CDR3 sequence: CATSRDVKRHLSSYNEQFF. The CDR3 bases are TGTGCCACCAGCAGAGATGTTAAGAGGCACCTGAGCTCCTACAATGAGCAGTTCTTC.

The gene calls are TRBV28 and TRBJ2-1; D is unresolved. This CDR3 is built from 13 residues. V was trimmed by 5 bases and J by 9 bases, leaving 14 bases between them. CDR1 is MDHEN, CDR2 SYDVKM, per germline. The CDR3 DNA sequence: TGTGCCAGCAGTCCCCCGGTAAGGGTTGAGCAGTTCTTC. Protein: CASSPPVRVEQFF.

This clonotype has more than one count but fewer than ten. CDR3 loop: CASSFSAGEETQYF. As DNA, the CDR3 is TGCGCCAGCAGCTTTTCAGCGGGGGAAGAGACCCAGTACTTC. The chain is built from TRBV5-1 and TRBJ2-5; 8 nucleotides align to TRBD2. The CDR3 consists of 14 residues. The V segment lost 2 bases and the J segment 3 bases; nucleotides outside the gene matches: 3. Germline V gene data show CDR1 as SGHRS and CDR2 as YFSETQ.

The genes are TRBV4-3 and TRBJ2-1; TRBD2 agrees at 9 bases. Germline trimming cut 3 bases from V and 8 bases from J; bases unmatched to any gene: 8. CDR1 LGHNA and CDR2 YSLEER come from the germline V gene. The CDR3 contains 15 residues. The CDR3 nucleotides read TGCGCCAGCAGCCAGACCGGGACTAGCTGGGATGAGCAGTTCTTC. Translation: CASSQTGTSWDEQFF.